The source of this T cell receptor beta chain is a study of blood T cell repertoires in COVID-19. Everyone who took part was roughly 18 to 89 years old, and they came from 20 to 25 US areas. Germline CDR1 MNHNS, CDR2 SASEGT. V was pared by 3 bases and J by 5 bases, with 14 bases between. CDR3 length: 15 amino acids. TCRdb's table, derived via immunoSEQ multiplex PCR, lists solely in-frame clones and lacks some. Of about 400,000 clones listed, around 90% were seen once; the top ten hold approximately 2.1%. The chain has TRBV6-1 and TRBJ1-5; D unclear. The sequence derives from a woman between 40 and 50 years old with acute COVID-19. The sequencing sample was made of PBMCs or T cells enriched from blood (not recorded which). CDR3 bases: TGTGCCAGCAGTGATCGCCGCCGAACGGATCAGCCCCAGCATTTT. Translated, it gives CASSDRRRTDQPQHF.